This TCR beta chain is drawn from a study of blood T cell repertoires in COVID-19. V lost 4 bases to trimming and J lost 3 bases, with 15 bases between them. The germline gives CDR1 SGHAT, CDR2 FQNNGV. The CDR3 has 15 amino acids. Profiled with immunoSEQ multiplex PCR; TCRdb holds only in-frame clones, not every one. The table lists around 290,000 clones, roughly nine tenths of them singletons, with around 2% in the top ten. The receptor comes from a woman younger than 45 with COVID-19, enrolled during active disease. Sequencing used peripheral blood. This sequence joins TRBV11-2 and TRBJ1-1; TRBD1 is a possible D gene (5 bases). CDR3 sequence: CASSSIRGFDTEAFF. CDR3 nucleotides: TGTGCCAGCAGCTCTATTCGGGGGTTCGACACTGAAGCTTTCTTT.